This T cell receptor (beta chain) is from a study of cytomegalovirus exposure and HLA in healthy donors (dated by TCRdb to about 2017). As for the study more broadly: In an earlier analysis of some 610 of the donors, around 300 Gb of sequence data and some 100 million unique TCR beta sequences from 180 million or so T cells were reported. To predict cytomegalovirus infection status, the study combined high-throughput TCR immunosequencing, statistical association of individual TCRs with disease status, and machine learning. Every discovery cohort repertoire had been produced on one sequencing platform. Along with the approximately 650-subject first cohort, a separate validation cohort of around 110 different subjects was used. Roughly five DR-DQ haplotypes were handled as single units for association and clustering because linkage in the cohort was strong. Among about 390 genotyped donors of the cohort, an average of approximately 240,000 unique TCR beta nucleotide sequences were sequenced per donor, 15% to 20% of them non-productive. The aim of the study was to test whether cataloging public T cell receptors could identify signatures of past pathogen exposure. Using immunosequencing, the study profiled T cell repertoires from fewer than 850 subjects and related those repertoires to cytomegalovirus serostatus. Rather than using new phenotypic data, the later analysis identified candidate immune exposures from TCR beta sequences and from how often those sequences occurred across donors. A later analysis re-analyzed previously published TCR beta repertoires from 666 donors and added high-resolution HLA genotyping to study TCR occurrence patterns. An earlier analysis of a few hundred of the donors applied high-throughput TCR beta sequencing to assess whether each TCR beta V gene segment acted as functional or pseudogenic. Typing coverage differed by locus: A, B, C, DRB1 and DQB1 were typed in roughly 620-630 donors, DQA1 in around 500, DPA1 in 600 to 610, and DPB1 in 472. Genome-wide SNP genotypes for about 65% of the 666 donors were used in a later genetic analysis, which treated that subset as a discovery cohort. An early release that covered about 600 HLA-typed donors contained approximately 300 gigabases of sequencing data and tens of millions of unique TCR sequences. HLA typing covered class I and class II loci at four-digit resolution. The genetic ancestry cluster associated with self-reported Caucasian donors included 81% of the approximately 430 genotyped donors. Donor age, sex, ethnicity and CMV serostatus were compiled together with the repertoire data. Study-level results and caveats: Because counts were too low, roughly 16 rarely observed V segments, including chromosome 9 orphons, were excluded from the earlier analysis of some 590 of the donors. Specific HLA alleles were associated with 15,000 to 20,000 TCR beta sequences at a false discovery rate of 0.05 in a later analysis. A later analysis reported that several top co-occurrence clusters appeared linked to parvovirus B19, influenza, CMV and Epstein-Barr virus. A further reported finding was that TCR beta sequences accurately predicted the HLA-A and HLA-B alleles for most subjects in the first cohort. An earlier analysis of some 590 of the donors showed that most TCR beta V segments appeared in productive rearrangements either about 87% or about 30% of the time, which broadly matched IMGT annotations. According to the authors, the approach could potentially be generalized to other disease states and immunological phenotypes. The study listed 164 TCR beta chains as associated with cytomegalovirus. In a later analysis, HLA-associated TCR beta chains were found to be more clonally expanded and to have lower generation probabilities than equally common non-associated chains. Cytomegalovirus status was reported to be diagnosed by the classifier with high specificity and sensitivity in both the original and validation cohorts. CMV serostatus was the only immune exposure information available for the cohort. HLA typing was unavailable for some donors at each locus, so association tests used only the typed subset. While some public TCRs were present in many individuals, most TCR sequences turned up only very rarely across donors. This cohort had only TCR beta chains sequenced, and the lack of alpha or paired-chain data limited which features could be detected. In a later analysis, most CMV-associated TCR beta chains were found to appear HLA-restricted, with HLA associations seemingly driven largely by CMV exposure. In a later genetic analysis, a missense DCLRE1C variant was associated with V-gene and J-gene trimming of TCR beta chains, and the association was replicated in an independent cohort. Correlated functional status among segregating V segments might reflect linkage disequilibrium, but an unknown experimental factor could not be ruled out. Some IMGT-functional V segments, including TRBV6-2 and TRBV6-3, could not be told apart with the 87-base-pair reads, so those segments were excluded. A cluster of highly shared sequence variants was judged likely to be a technical artifact of the sequencing pipeline. Sequencing depth was assumed to be roughly uniform across donors in the presence/absence analyses, though that assumption may not hold. A later genetic analysis reported fewer N-insertions in productive TCRs among donors in an Asian-associated ancestry cluster than the roughly 700-donor mean. Strong co-occurrence of HLA alleles, especially DR and DQ, made assigning TCR associations to individual alleles difficult. In vitro tests confirmed that three of the cytomegalovirus-associated TCR beta chains recognize cytomegalovirus antigens. In a later analysis, TCR association rates were found to vary across HLA loci, with the most associated TCRs seen for DRB1 alleles and the fewest for HLA-C alleles.

The cohort consisted of 600 or so healthy bone marrow donors. Cohort members were all nominally healthy when sampled, although unrecorded immune exposures were likely present. The donor was CMV seronegative and was included in the group of a few hundred seronegative cohort members. A peripheral blood sample was provided by each donor, and peripheral blood mononuclear cells were used for TCR beta sequencing. The Qiagen DNeasy Blood Extraction Kit was used to extract genomic DNA from the blood cell samples. To note about this clone: Its specific antigen is unknown. Base qualities were left out, and no much larger clone turns up one base away.

The germline V gene gives CDR1 as SGHTA and CDR2 as FQGTGA. Between the V and J ends, shortened by 4 bases and 5 bases respectively, the junction contains 14 bases. The CDR3, from cysteine to phenylalanine, totals 14 residues. Only the CDR3 DNA is retained, 42 bases long and in frame from the first base. Receptor amplification or capture employed the immunoSEQ multiplex PCR assay. For the multiplex PCR, a mixture combining 60 forward primers for TCR Vbeta segments and 13 reverse primers for TCR Jbeta segments was used. The CDR3 region of rearranged TCR beta genes was amplified from genomic DNA with a multiplex PCR assay. Amplified TCR beta libraries were sequenced as 87-base-pair reads on the Illumina HiSeq System. Processing in the source paper ran as follows. In a later analysis, tens of millions of unique TCR beta chains were counted across the roughly 670 repertoires, and roughly 11 million of these chains were shared by at least two donors. Raw reads were error-corrected and collapsed into unique sequences with a nearest-neighbor algorithm that merged closely related sequences to remove PCR and sequencing errors. Alignment of CDR3 sequences to IMGT reference sequences was used to assign V, D and J gene segments. Each retained sequence needed at least a six-nucleotide match to both a V gene segment and a J gene segment. Rearrangements were classified as productive when the CDR3 lacked stop codons and remained in frame with V and J, and all other rearrangements were classified as non-productive. CDR3 was defined according to IMGT convention as the region running from the second conserved V-encoded cysteine to the conserved J-encoded phenylalanine. In an earlier analysis of more than 550 of the donors, sequences lacking an unambiguous match to a single V gene segment were excluded. In an earlier analysis of approximately 610 of the donors, V segments were called functional above 56.7% productive rearrangements and were called segregating when the between-donor standard deviation exceeded 5%. To diagnose cytomegalovirus status from the catalog of TCR beta chain sequences, a statistical classification framework was built. V and J gene assignment, in a later analysis, came from comparing TCR nucleotide sequences with IMGT/GENE-DB human TR gene sequences. A later analysis assigned CDR3 sequences and most-parsimonious VDJ recombination scenarios with the TCRdist pipeline. In a later analysis, each TCR beta chain was defined by its CDR3 amino acid sequence together with its V-gene family, and reads without a unique V-gene family were excluded. To address suspected cross-contamination and a sequencing artifact, a later analysis removed 550 to 750 highly shared, low-generation-probability nucleotide sequences. In a later analysis, a clonal expansion index for each public chain was calculated from normalized within-repertoire ranks of inferred template counts. In a later analysis, generation probabilities were computed with a VDJ recombination model fitted to out-of-frame rearrangements, and the resulting probabilities were checked against IGoR. In a later analysis, TCR-TCR, TCR-HLA and TCR-CMV co-occurrence was scored with hypergeometric tests, and a repertoire-size bias correction was applied to TCR pairs. False discovery rates were estimated in a later analysis by permuting HLA or CMV assignments 20 times. In a later analysis, co-occurring TCRs were grouped with DBSCAN, and TCRdist sequence similarity was added when clustering was performed within HLA-allele-positive subsets. Repertoires with fewer than 30,000 or more than 120,000 public chains, plus five repertoires with anomalous nucleotide sharing, were excluded from co-occurrence clustering. Imported from immuneACCESS, the table was reduced by TCRdb to in-frame sequences with V and J called. These copies leave out some clones; in studies compared against another copy, an unresolved V gene accounts for under half, and the cause of the remainder is not known. That table supplies the V and J calls and clone size; D and trimming were determined from the DNA. The sample table shows 130,000 to 150,000 clones, and 80% to 85% are seen once. The top ten hold less than 3.5% of the sample.

The specimen sequenced was PBMCs. This receptor was taken from a woman aged 25 to 45 in good health and CMV-seronegative. The chain joins TRBV7-3 to TRBJ2-5; tentative D gene TRBD2, with 6 bases matching. The sequenced DNA is TGTGCCAGCAGCTCCAGGAGCGGGCGGGAGACCCAGTACTTC. Its protein product is CASSSRSGRETQYF.